The clone carrying this TCR beta chain was seen many times. The antigen is not known. The sample comes from a study of T-cell memory formation after mild COVID-19. Whole-study context: Most TCR clusters belonged to a single donor.

TCRdb re-called the 5' RACE reads through MiXCR, storing one row per CDR3 protein. The sample has under 250,000 distinct CDR3 sequences, 15% seen once. Study observations and caveats: Certain responding clones were present in pre-infection memory, suggesting participation of cross-reactive memory. Contracting clones, day 15 to 85, had balanced CD4/CD8, and later expanders favored CD4+. Clones which contracted sat mainly in CM and EM if CD4+, and in EMRA if CD8+.

V was shortened by 1 base and J by 4 bases, with 16 bases between the two germline ends. This CDR3 is 16 amino acids long. The V gene's germline CDR1 is LNHNV and CDR2 YYDKDF (reference sequence). This TCR was recovered from an adult woman who had mild COVID-19 (a few samples of this study predate the infection). Cell type and time point are not known. The sample comprised PBMCs or a T cell subset sorted from them (not recorded which). The chain recombines TRBV15 with TRBJ1-2; D gene unclear. CDR3 in DNA: TGTGCCACCAGCAGAGGGGCAGGAGGAGGTGTCTATGGCTACACCTTC. Encoded protein: CATSRGAGGGVYGYTF.